These 31 T cell receptor beta chains were sequenced from one sample in a study of T cell changes during pregnancy in multiple sclerosis. Assay used: immunoSEQ multiplex PCR; TCRdb lists only in-frame clones, some missing. The sample shows about 21,000 clones, approximately 88% of them seen only once. The sample consisted of CD8+ T cells from peripheral blood mononuclear cells, taken after pregnancy. These receptors all come from a female donor in good health, enrolled as a control in a pregnancy study.

This clone turned up a few times. CDR3: CASSLGQNYGYTF. CDR3 nucleotides: TGTGCCAGCAGCTTAGGACAGAACTATGGCTACACCTTC. The J gene is TRBJ1-2, the V gene TRBV7-2, with D possibly being TRBD1 (5 bases). CDR1 and CDR2 from the germline V gene are SGHTA and FQGNSA. V dropped 1 base and J dropped 2 bases, with 5 bases sitting between them. The CDR3 has 13 residues.

The J gene is TRBJ1-1, the V gene TRBV6-6; no clear D. With 6 bases removed from V and 1 base from J, the gap between germline ends came to 9 bases. The CDR3 length is 13 residues. Germline-derived CDR1 and CDR2 are MNHNY and SVGAGI (reference sequence). CDR3 in amino acids: CASSHTTNTEAFF. In nucleotides, the CDR3 is TGTGCCAGCAGCCATACAACGAACACTGAAGCTTTCTTT.

This chain connects TRBV29-1 to TRBJ1-4; D remains ambiguous. This CDR3 contains 13 residues. Trimming took 6 bases from V and 8 from J, leaving 16 bases between them. The germline gives CDR1 SQVTM, CDR2 ANQGSEA. The CDR3 region is CSVVDWVSEKLFF. DNA of the CDR3: TGCAGCGTCGTGGACTGGGTTAGCGAAAAACTGTTTTTT.

The chain combines TRBV9 with TRBJ1-2; 7 nucleotides align to TRBD1. V lost 0 bases, J lost 7 bases, and 15 bases stayed unmatched. The V gene's germline CDR1 is SGDLS and CDR2 YYNGEE. CDR3 length: 17 residues. CDR3 in DNA: TGTGCCAGCAGCGTAGCAGCTGGCCCCACAGGGGCAGGTGGCTACACCTTC. Protein: CASSVAAGPTGAGGYTF.

The chain links TRBV25-1 to TRBJ2-1; a weak D match, TRBD2 (5 bases). Looked up from germline, CDR1 is MGHDK and CDR2 is SYGVNS. Trimming removed 1 base at V and 7 bases at J, with 5 bases between. This CDR3 contains 12 residues. CDR3 sequence: CASSEWENEQFF. In nucleotides, the CDR3 is TGTGCCAGCAGTGAATGGGAGAATGAGCAGTTCTTC.

V gene TRBV9 combines with J gene TRBJ2-1; 7 positions match TRBD2. The germline V gene has CDR1 SGDLS and CDR2 YYNGEE. V lost 3 bases to trimming and J lost 0 bases; unmatched junction nucleotides: 9. The CDR3 consists of 17 residues. The CDR3 loop is CASSGRLAESSYNEQFF. CDR3 sequence (DNA): TGTGCCAGCAGCGGACGTCTAGCGGAGAGCTCCTACAATGAGCAGTTCTTC.

The rearrangement joins TRBV30 to TRBJ1-4; D is possibly TRBD1 (5 bases). With 0 bases removed from V and 7 bases from J, the gap between germline ends came to 12 bases. This CDR3 spans 14 amino acids. Germline V gives CDR1 GTSNPN, CDR2 SVGIG (reference sequence). CDR3 coding DNA: TGTGCCTGGAGTGTGGGAGGGGTTGGTGAAAAACTGTTTTTT. The encoded protein is CAWSVGGVGEKLFF.

The V and J genes are TRBV4-3 and TRBJ1-2; D gene ambiguous. The CDR3 extends over 14 amino acids. V was clipped by 1 base and J by 5 bases, with 11 bases between them. Per the germline V gene, CDR1 is LGHNA and CDR2 is YSLEER. The CDR3 coding sequence is TGCGCCAGCAGCCAAGGCGGGGAAGGGTATGGCTACACCTTC. As protein: CASSQGGEGYGYTF.

The chain combines TRBV5-5 with TRBJ2-7; 7 bases are a match to TRBD1. This CDR3 spans 16 amino acids. CDR1 is SGHKS and CDR2 is YYEKEE in the germline V gene (reference sequence). V trimming: 2 bases; J trimming: 0 bases; junction bases outside the gene matches: 8. This chain's CDR3 is CASSFQDRTSSYEQYF. The CDR3 bases are TGTGCCAGCAGCTTCCAGGACAGGACAAGCTCCTACGAGCAGTACTTC. Complete variable domain (other parts from reference TRBV5-5 and TRBJ2-7): DAGVTQSPTHLIKTRGQQVTLRCSPISGHKSVSWYQQVLGQGPQFIFQYYEKEERGRGNFPDRFSARQFPNYSSELNVNALLLGDSALYLCASSFQDRTSSYEQYFGPGTRLTVT.

The rearrangement uses TRBV27 and TRBJ2-1; 8 bases agree with TRBD1. The germline gives CDR1 MNHEY, CDR2 SMNVEV (reference sequence). The CDR3 spans 13 residues. V was clipped by 6 bases and J by 9 bases; unmatched bases: 7. CDR3 amino acids: CASRTTGAGEQFF. CDR3 nucleotides: TGTGCCAGCAGGACGACAGGGGCAGGTGAGCAGTTCTTC.

The CDR3: CASSLGVMDYGYTF. CDR3 nucleotides: TGTGCCAGCAGCTTAGGAGTCATGGACTATGGCTACACCTTC. V usage is TRBV11-2 and J usage is TRBJ1-2; the D is unclear. The length of the CDR3 is 14 residues. Germline assignment: CDR1 SGHAT and CDR2 FQNNGV. V was shortened by 1 base and J by 3 bases, with 9 bases between the two germline ends.

The rearrangement joins TRBV6-4 to TRBJ1-2; D not resolved. V dropped 0 bases and J dropped 3 bases, with 8 bases sitting between them. Per germline, CDR1 MRHNA and CDR2 SNTAGT. The CDR3 totals 14 residues. The CDR3 is CASSDSATHYGYTF. The CDR3 DNA reads TGTGCCAGCAGTGACTCGGCCACCCACTATGGCTACACCTTC.

The rearrangement joins TRBV9 to TRBJ1-2, with D perhaps TRBD1 (5 bases). This CDR3 is 16 amino acids long. Germline V gives CDR1 SGDLS, CDR2 YYNGEE. Trimming left V 0 bases short and J 1 base short, with 13 bases between. The CDR3 coding sequence is TGTGCCAGCAGCGTAGCGCAGGACAACTTTAACTATGGCTACACCTTC. Protein product: CASSVAQDNFNYGYTF.

For this clone: The sample carries other DNA sequences with the same CDR3. V and J are TRBV5-1 and TRBJ2-1; 7 bases are shared with TRBD2. The CDR3 runs 17 residues. Germline V gives CDR1 SGHRS, CDR2 YFSETQ. The V and J ends lost 0 bases and 0 bases, in that order; junction bases with no gene match: 6. Here the CDR3 reads CASSLEASGSSYNEQFF. The CDR3 DNA reads TGCGCCAGCAGCTTGGAGGCTAGCGGTAGCTCCTACAATGAGCAGTTCTTC.

The chain is built from TRBV6-6 and TRBJ1-2, with unresolved D. The ends were cut back, 6 bases at V and 2 bases at J, with 16 bases in the middle. This CDR3 spans 15 amino acids. Germline V gene data show CDR1 as MNHNY and CDR2 as SVGAGI (reference sequence). CDR3 nucleotide sequence: TGTGCCAGCAGCGGGTTGATGGCACCCAACTATGGCTACACCTTC. As protein: CASSGLMAPNYGYTF.

The chain is built from TRBV6-4 and TRBJ2-2; 9 bases align to TRBD1. The V gene's germline CDR1 is MRHNA and CDR2 SNTAGT. The CDR3 contains 16 residues. With 0 bases clipped from V and 4 bases from J, the junction kept 3 bases outside the gene matches. As DNA, the CDR3 is TGTGCCAGCAGTGACTCCGACAGGGGGAGCACCGGGGAGCTGTTTTTT. Translating gives CASSDSDRGSTGELFF.

This chain uses TRBV4-2 with TRBJ2-1; TRBD2 is a possible D gene (7 bases). This CDR3 is 18 amino acids long. Germline assignment: CDR1 LGHNA and CDR2 YNFKEQ. The ends were cut back, 0 bases at V and 0 bases at J, with 15 bases in the middle. The CDR3: CASSQEGGGGSSYNEQFF. DNA of the CDR3: TGTGCCAGCAGCCAAGAGGGCGGCGGGGGCAGCTCCTACAATGAGCAGTTCTTC.

The chain employs TRBV11-1 and TRBJ1-1; D ambiguous. The germline V gene encodes CDR1 SGHAT and CDR2 FQDESV (reference sequence). There are 12 residues in the CDR3. Deletions cut 6 bases from V and 4 bases from J, with 9 bases between. The CDR3 DNA reads as TGTGCCAGCAGTCCTGAGGGCACTGAAGCTTTCTTT. Its translation is CASSPEGTEAFF.

The chain couples TRBV30 to TRBJ1-6; 7 nucleotides line up with TRBD1. Germline lookup yields CDR1 GTSNPN and CDR2 SVGIG (reference sequence). This CDR3 has 15 amino acids. V lost 0 bases to trimming and J lost 10 bases; unmatched junction nucleotides: 9. DNA of the CDR3: TGTGCCTGGAGTGTATTAACAGGGGCAGGCTCACCCCTCCACTTT. Translating gives CAWSVLTGAGSPLHF.

The V call is TRBV18, the J call TRBJ2-7, with unresolved D. The CDR3 is 13 amino acids. Trimming pared 5 bases from V and 0 bases from J, leaving 8 bases between. CDR1 KGHSH and CDR2 LQKENI come from the germline V gene. The CDR3 DNA sequence: TGTGCCAGCTCAATAGGAGCCTCCTACGAGCAGTACTTC. Translated, it gives CASSIGASYEQYF.

The V call is TRBV4-3, the J call TRBJ2-1, with 10 bases lining up with TRBD2. Germline values: CDR1 LGHNA, CDR2 YSLEER. The ends lost 4 bases at V and 10 bases at J; junction bases unmatched: 10. The CDR3 is 15 amino acids. DNA for the CDR3: TGCGCCAGCAGCCTGGATAGCGGGGGGCCGTGGGAGCAGTTCTTC. Residues: CASSLDSGGPWEQFF.

The chain links TRBV6-1 to TRBJ1-2; 7 positions agree with TRBD1. The CDR3 runs to 14 residues. Germline V CDR1 and CDR2: MNHNS, SASEGT. Unmatched junction bases numbered 7, after V lost 3 bases and J lost 6 bases. Here the CDR3 reads CASSDTGVADGYTF. CDR3 DNA sequence: TGTGCCAGCAGTGATACAGGGGTCGCGGATGGCTACACCTTC.

Here the CDR3 DNA reads TGTGCCAGCAGCGTGTCAGCGGGGCTCCGCGAGCAGTACTTC. It specifies CASSVSAGLREQYF. The chain uses TRBV5-6 and TRBJ2-7; 7 nucleotides agree with TRBD2. V lost 4 bases to trimming and J lost 6 bases; unmatched junction nucleotides: 10. The germline CDR1 and CDR2 sequences are SGHDT and YYEEEE. This CDR3 has 14 residues.

In this sample, this clone turned up once. The chain carries TRBV19 and TRBJ2-2, with 7 bases that match TRBD1. Per the germline V gene, CDR1 is LNHDA and CDR2 is SQIVND (reference sequence). CDR3 length: 13 residues. CDR3 amino acids: CAANRGNTGELFF. The CDR3 nucleotides are TGTGCAGCAAACAGGGGGAACACCGGGGAGCTGTTTTTT.

The chain joins TRBV5-6 to TRBJ2-5; D remains ambiguous. This CDR3 is 14 amino acids long. Germline V gene sequence: CDR1 SGHDT, CDR2 YYEEEE. Trimming took 0 bases from V and 0 from J, leaving 6 bases between them. This CDR3 is CASSLGQNQETQYF. The CDR3 coding sequence is TGTGCCAGCAGCTTGGGACAAAACCAAGAGACCCAGTACTTC.

The J gene is TRBJ2-1, the V gene TRBV27; the match to TRBD2 covers 11 bases. The junction had 0 bases not matched to a gene; V was cut back by 7 bases and J by 7 bases. Germline V CDR1 and CDR2: MNHEY, SMNVEV (reference sequence). CDR3 length: 12 residues. The CDR3 sequence is CASTSGGNEQFF. CDR3 bases: TGTGCCAGCACTAGCGGGGGGAATGAGCAGTTCTTC.

The rearrangement links TRBV7-9 to TRBJ2-5; 8 bases line up with TRBD1. The CDR3 is 15 amino acids. After removal of 4 bases from V and 5 bases from J, the junction contained 9 bases not matched to a gene. Germline CDR1 is SEHNR and CDR2 is FQNEAQ (reference sequence). CDR3 in amino acids: CASSWGQGAGETQYF. Here the CDR3 DNA reads TGTGCCAGCAGCTGGGGGCAGGGGGCGGGGGAGACCCAGTACTTC.

The chain links TRBV2 to TRBJ2-7; 9 bases align to TRBD1. The CDR3 is 19 residues long. J lost 3 bases, V lost 0 bases, and 15 bases had no gene match. Germline V gives CDR1 SNHLY, CDR2 FYNNEI. CDR3 nucleotides: TGTGCCAGCAGTGAAGCGCCCTGGACAGGGGATAGATCAAGCTACGAGCAGTACTTC. Its protein product is CASSEAPWTGDRSSYEQYF. Complete variable domain (other parts from reference TRBV2 and TRBJ2-7): EPEVTQTPSHQVTQMGQEVILRCVPISNHLYFYWYRQILGQKVEFLVSFYNNEISEKSEIFDDQFSVERPDGSNFTLKIRSTKLEDSAMYFCASSEAPWTGDRSSYEQYFGPGTRLTVT.

The genes are TRBV4-1 and TRBJ2-7; D possibly corresponds to TRBD1 (6 bases). Between the trimmed V and J ends, which lost 1 base and 4 bases, there was a span of 17 bases. This CDR3 contains 16 residues. Germline CDR1 is MGHRA and CDR2 is YSYEKL. CDR3 amino acids: CASSQGQGPMKYEQYF. CDR3 in DNA: TGCGCCAGCAGCCAAGGGCAGGGGCCCATGAAGTACGAGCAGTACTTC.

This chain joins TRBV7-9 and TRBJ1-5; a possible D gene is TRBD1 (6 bases). V dropped 5 bases and J dropped 5 bases, with 13 bases sitting between them. The CDR3 is 14 residues long. Germline values: CDR1 SEHNR, CDR2 FQNEAQ (reference sequence). In nucleotides, the CDR3 is TGTGCCAGCAGCCGAAACCCAGGGGATCAGCCCCAGCATTTT. Protein: CASSRNPGDQPQHF.

The rearrangement uses TRBV19 and TRBJ2-7; maybe TRBD1 (5 bases). Per germline, CDR1 LNHDA and CDR2 SQIVND (reference sequence). This CDR3 spans 12 amino acids. Trimming took off 6 bases at V and 0 bases at J, with 6 bases between the two ends. CDR3 nucleotides: TGTGCCAGTAGGGACAACTCCTACGAGCAGTACTTC. Translating it yields CASRDNSYEQYF. The variable domain in full, with the rest retrieved from reference TRBV19 and TRBJ2-7, is DGGITQSPKYLFRKEGQNVTLSCEQNLNHDAMYWYRQDPGQGLRLIYYSQIVNDFQKGDIAEGYSVSREKKESFPLTVTSAQKNPTAFYLCASRDNSYEQYFGPGTRLTVT.